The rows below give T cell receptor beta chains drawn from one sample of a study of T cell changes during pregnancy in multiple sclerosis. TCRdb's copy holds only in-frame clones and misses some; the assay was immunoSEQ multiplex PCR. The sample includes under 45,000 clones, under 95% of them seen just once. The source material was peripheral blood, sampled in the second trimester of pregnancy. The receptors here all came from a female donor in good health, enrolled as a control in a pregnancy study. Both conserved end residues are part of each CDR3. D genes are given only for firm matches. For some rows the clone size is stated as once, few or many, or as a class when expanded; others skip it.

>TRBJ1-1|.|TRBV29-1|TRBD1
CSVRTGGLTEAFF
TGCAGCGTTAGGACAGGGGGTCTAACTGAAGCTTTCTTT
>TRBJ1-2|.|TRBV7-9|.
CASSLPGTNYGYTF
TGTGCCAGCAGCTTGCCAGGAACTAACTATGGCTACACCTTC
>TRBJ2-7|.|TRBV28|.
CASWEGAGEQYF
TGTGCCAGCTGGGAAGGGGCGGGGGAGCAGTACTTC
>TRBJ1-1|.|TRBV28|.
CASSPSTGVNTEAFF
TGTGCCAGCAGTCCTTCTACCGGGGTGAACACTGAAGCTTTCTTT
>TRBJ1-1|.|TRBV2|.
CASSEGAGARAFF
TGTGCCAGCAGTGAAGGGGCGGGGGCGAGGGCTTTCTTT
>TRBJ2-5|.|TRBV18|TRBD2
CASSPPSGGTPSGTQYF
TGTGCCAGCTCACCACCTAGCGGGGGTACCCCAAGCGGGACCCAGTACTTC
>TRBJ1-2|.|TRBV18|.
CASSPDQAGYTF
TGTGCCAGCTCACCAGACCAGGCTGGCTACACCTTC
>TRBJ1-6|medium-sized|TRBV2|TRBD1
CASGSDRGDSSYNSPLHF
TGTGCCAGCGGCTCCGACAGGGGCGACAGCTCCTATAATTCACCCCTCCACTTT
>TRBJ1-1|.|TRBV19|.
CASSAPPGEAFF
TGTGCCAGTAGCGCCCCCCCGGGGGAAGCTTTCTTT
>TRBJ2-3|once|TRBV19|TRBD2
CASTPAGLVDTQYF
TGTGCCAGTACCCCAGCGGGACTAGTAGATACGCAGTATTTT
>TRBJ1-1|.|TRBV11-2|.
CASSLARGGGWKGAEAFF
TGTGCCAGCAGCTTAGCTCGTGGTGGGGGCTGGAAAGGGGCTGAAGCTTTCTTT
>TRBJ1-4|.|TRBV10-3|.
CAIRPGTNEKLFF
TGTGCCATAAGACCCGGGACTAATGAAAAACTGTTTTTT
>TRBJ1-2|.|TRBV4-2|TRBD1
CASSQEGTGNYGYTF
TGTGCCAGCAGCCAAGAAGGGACAGGGAACTATGGCTACACCTTC
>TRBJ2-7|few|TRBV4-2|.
CASSQERGDPSYEQYF
TGTGCCAGCAGCCAAGAACGCGGGGACCCCTCCTACGAGCAGTACTTC
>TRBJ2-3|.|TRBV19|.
CASSAGLHTDTQYF
TGTGCCAGTAGTGCGGGTTTACACACAGATACGCAGTATTTT
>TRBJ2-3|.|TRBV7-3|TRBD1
CASSFGDRDTDTQYF
TGTGCCAGCAGCTTTGGGGACAGGGACACAGATACGCAGTATTTT
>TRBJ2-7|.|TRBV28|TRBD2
CAIGPLAGGTPYEQYF
TGTGCCATCGGACCACTAGCGGGAGGTACACCCTACGAGCAGTACTTC
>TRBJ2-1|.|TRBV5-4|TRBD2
CASSGPSGRAVNEQFF
TGTGCCAGCAGCGGTCCTAGCGGGAGGGCCGTAAATGAGCAGTTCTTC
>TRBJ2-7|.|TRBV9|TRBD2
CASSPWGANSGDSYEQYF
TGTGCCAGCAGCCCCTGGGGGGCGAATAGCGGGGACTCCTACGAGCAGTACTTC
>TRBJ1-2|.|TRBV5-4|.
CASSLTSKHGKADYGYTF
TGTGCCAGCAGCTTAACCTCCAAACACGGGAAGGCGGACTATGGCTACACCTTC
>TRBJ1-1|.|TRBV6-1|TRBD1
CASSEAPTGGTEAFF
TGTGCCAGCAGTGAAGCCCCGACAGGGGGAACTGAAGCTTTCTTT
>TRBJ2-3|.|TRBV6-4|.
CASSEEGTRADTQYF
TGTGCCAGCAGTGAGGAGGGAACAAGAGCAGATACGCAGTATTTT
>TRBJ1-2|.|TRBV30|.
CASHPGSYGYTF
TGTGCCAGCCACCCCGGTTCATATGGCTACACCTTC
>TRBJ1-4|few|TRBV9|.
CASSPSPKGANEKLFF
TGTGCCAGCAGCCCGAGCCCAAAGGGGGCTAATGAAAAACTGTTTTTT
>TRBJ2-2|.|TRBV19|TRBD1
CASSPTGTGIRNTGELFF
TGTGCCAGTAGTCCGACCGGGACAGGGATCCGAAACACCGGGGAGCTGTTTTTT